This T cell receptor beta chain was identified during a study of siplizumab effects on memory and regulatory T cells. V lost 1 base to trimming and J lost 1 base; unmatched junction nucleotides: 2. CDR3 length equals 16 residues. Germline V gene sequence: CDR1 SGHTA, CDR2 FQGNSA. Roughly 10^5 TCR templates underwent assay in each sample. This table comes from immunoSEQ multiplex PCR, and its TCRdb copy is limited to in-frame clones, with some not included. The sample lists roughly 120,000 clones; 94% were seen once. Sequenced material: non-Treg CD4+ T cells sorted from blood. This sequence originates from a human donor in good health. The chain recombines TRBV7-2 with TRBJ1-5; TRBD1 aligns across 9 bases. CDR3 protein: CASSLGGTGSNQPQHF. CDR3 in DNA: TGTGCCAGCAGCTTAGGCGGGACAGGGAGCAATCAGCCCCAGCATTTT.